The 24 T cell receptor beta chains below come from one sample, sequenced in a study of OX40 agonist ivuxolimab in advanced cancers. Generated by immunoSEQ multiplex PCR, the TCRdb table keeps only in-frame clones and is missing some. The repertoire consists of 57,000 or so clones, with approximately 80% occurring once and the leading ten covering 2.8%. The sequencing used CD4+ or CD8+ T cells sorted from blood, collected in a trial of the OX40 agonist ivuxolimab. All receptors come from an adult with an advanced solid tumor such as melanoma, head and neck, liver or kidney cancer.

The count of this clone is one. CDR3 sequence: CASSPVAGVSDTQYF. The DNA of the CDR3 is TGTGCCAGCAGCCCCGTAGCGGGAGTTTCAGATACGCAGTATTTT. This chain uses TRBV7-3 with TRBJ2-3; 9 bases align to TRBD2. The V gene end was trimmed by 5 bases and the J gene end by 4 bases; junction bases not matched to a gene: 7. CDR3 length equals 15 residues. CDR1 and CDR2 from the germline V gene are SGHTA and FQGTGA.

The chain carries TRBV11-3 and TRBJ2-5, with D unresolved. The V end was cut by 0 bases, the J end by 1 base, with 0 bases between. The CDR3 consists of 12 residues. Germline values: CDR1 SGHNT, CDR2 YENEEA. CDR3 protein: CASSLDQETQYF. The CDR3 coding sequence is TGTGCCAGCAGCTTAGACCAAGAGACCCAGTACTTC. The variable domain in full, with the rest retrieved from reference TRBV11-3 and TRBJ2-5, is EAGVVQSPRYKIIEKKQPVAFWCNPISGHNTLYWYLQNLGQGPELLIRYENEEAVDDSQLPKDRFSAERLKGVDSTLKIQPAELGDSAVYLCASSLDQETQYFGPGTRLLVL.

This chain joins TRBV5-4 and TRBJ2-1; 8 nucleotides agree with TRBD2. Looked up from germline, CDR1 is SGHNT and CDR2 is YYREEE (reference sequence). J was trimmed by 0 bases and V by 4 bases; bases with no gene match: 3. CDR3 size: 15 residues. Written as DNA, the CDR3 is TGTGCCAGCAGCCTTAGCGGGGTCTCCTACAATGAGCAGTTCTTC. It yields the protein CASSLSGVSYNEQFF.

The genes are TRBV5-1 and TRBJ1-1; 9 bases agree with TRBD1. Germline CDR1 reads SGHRS; CDR2 reads YFSETQ. J lost 10 bases, V lost 6 bases, and 10 bases had no gene match. CDR3 length equals 13 residues. CDR3 sequence reads: CASKRRDRELAFF. The CDR3 bases are TGCGCCAGCAAGCGTCGGGACAGGGAATTAGCTTTCTTT.

A single count supports this clone. The V gene is TRBV19, the J gene TRBJ1-5; D ambiguous. V was clipped by 7 bases and J by 4 bases, with 8 bases between them. The CDR3 runs 12 residues. From germline, CDR1 is LNHDA and CDR2 SQIVND (reference sequence). The CDR3 coding sequence is TGTGCCAGTACCTCGACTAATCAGCCCCAGCATTTT. This sequence encodes CASTSTNQPQHF.

This rearrangement joins TRBV5-4 to TRBJ1-2; perhaps TRBD1 as D (6 bases). Per germline, CDR1 SGHNT and CDR2 YYREEE (reference sequence). The CDR3 spans 15 residues. V was pared by 0 bases and J by 1 base, with 10 bases between. CDR3 region: CASSLVVGGNYGYTF. CDR3 DNA: TGTGCCAGCAGCTTGGTCGTAGGGGGTAACTATGGCTACACCTTC.

The gene calls are TRBV2 and TRBJ1-1; D is perhaps TRBD1 (5 bases). The ends were cut back, 4 bases at V and 0 bases at J, with 12 bases in the middle. Germline assignment: CDR1 SNHLY and CDR2 FYNNEI. The CDR3 length is 15 residues. The CDR3 nucleotides are TGTGCCAGCAGTGGAGGGCAGGGCCTGAACACTGAAGCTTTCTTT. It yields the protein CASSGGQGLNTEAFF.

The V gene is TRBV6-5, the J gene TRBJ2-5, with a possible D match to TRBD2 (5 bases). The CDR3 is 15 residues long. V gave up 5 bases and J gave up 5 bases, with 18 bases separating them. The V gene's germline CDR1 is MNHEY and CDR2 SVGAGI. CDR3 nucleotides: TGTGCCAGCAGTGCTTCCTTAGGGAGCCTGGAGACCCAGTACTTC. Protein: CASSASLGSLETQYF.

This chain links TRBV7-2 with TRBJ2-2; D might be TRBD1 (8 bases). The CDR3 runs 14 residues. Germline CDR1 is SGHTA and CDR2 is FQGNSA. The V gene lost 11 bases and the J gene lost 4 bases, with 17 bases spanning the gap. CDR3 coding DNA: TGTGCCGGTAGGACAGGGAGGGCCACCGGGGAGCTGTTTTTT. Translating gives CAGRTGRATGELFF.

The J gene is TRBJ2-6, the V gene TRBV4-3, with D uncertain. The CDR3 loop spans 16 amino acids. V lost 0 bases and J lost 5, with 11 bases in between. Germline values: CDR1 LGHNA, CDR2 YSLEER. This chain's CDR3 is CASSQDRTFRANVLTF. CDR3 coding DNA: TGCGCCAGCAGCCAAGATCGAACCTTTAGGGCCAACGTCCTGACTTTC.

Only one count was recorded for this clone. The chain has TRBV19 and TRBJ1-5, with a weak D call TRBD1 (6 bases). The CDR3 is 15 residues long. Germline V CDR1 and CDR2: LNHDA, SQIVND (reference sequence). V gave up 7 bases and J gave up 4 bases, with 17 bases separating them. This chain's CDR3 is CASTTRGAFNQPQHF. In DNA form, the CDR3 reads TGTGCCAGTACCACCCGGGGGGCCTTTAATCAGCCCCAGCATTTT. Complete variable domain (other parts from reference TRBV19 and TRBJ1-5): DGGITQSPKYLFRKEGQNVTLSCEQNLNHDAMYWYRQDPGQGLRLIYYSQIVNDFQKGDIAEGYSVSREKKESFPLTVTSAQKNPTAFYLCASTTRGAFNQPQHFGDGTRLSIL.

The chain joins TRBV30 to TRBJ2-7; D not certain. Germline V gene data show CDR1 as GTSNPN and CDR2 as SVGIG (reference sequence). V lost 4 bases and J lost 2, with 12 bases in between. The CDR3 covers 13 residues. The chain's CDR3 is CAWTSLRPYEQYF. For the CDR3, the DNA is TGTGCCTGGACTTCATTGAGGCCCTACGAGCAGTACTTC.

The chain joins TRBV18 to TRBJ1-5; TRBD1 might be the D (5 bases). Trimming removed 3 bases at V and 8 bases at J, with 17 bases between. Germline CDR1 KGHSH, CDR2 LQKENI. The CDR3 has 15 residues. This CDR3 is CASSPRDGHGEPQHF. The CDR3 DNA reads as TGTGCCAGCTCACCCCGGGACGGCCATGGAGAGCCCCAGCATTTT.

The chain joins TRBV4-3 to TRBJ2-3; TRBD2 agrees at 15 bases. With V trimmed by 0 bases and J by 6 bases, 13 bases remained unmatched. The CDR3 is made up of 20 amino acids. The germline V gene has CDR1 LGHNA and CDR2 YSLEER. CDR3 nucleotides: TGCGCCAGCAGCCAAGACCCCGGGACTAGCGGGGGGTCCATCCCGGATACGCAGTATTTT. Protein product: CASSQDPGTSGGSIPDTQYF.

The rearrangement links TRBV6-5 to TRBJ1-2; 8 bases map to TRBD1. The V gene's germline CDR1 is MNHEY and CDR2 SVGAGI. V was pared by 7 bases and J by 3 bases, with 4 bases of the junction left unmatched. There are 13 residues in the CDR3. The CDR3 nucleotides are TGTGCCAGCAAGGACAGGGCTGACTATGGCTACACCTTC. Translated: CASKDRADYGYTF.

The chain carries TRBV19 and TRBJ1-2; perhaps TRBD1 as D (5 bases). CDR1 and CDR2 from the germline V gene are LNHDA and SQIVND (reference sequence). Trimming removed 0 bases at V and 6 bases at J, with 14 bases between. The CDR3 is made up of 15 amino acids. CDR3 coding DNA: TGTGCCAGTAGTATAGATGACAGTTTTTCTAATGGCTACACCTTC. It translates to CASSIDDSFSNGYTF.

This chain joins TRBV11-2 and TRBJ2-7, with D hard to call. V was shortened by 1 base and J by 6 bases, with 10 bases between the two germline ends. The CDR3 loop spans 13 amino acids. Germline CDR1 SGHAT, CDR2 FQNNGV. CDR3 residues: CASSLVEGSEQYF. The CDR3 DNA follows: TGTGCCAGCAGCTTAGTGGAAGGGTCCGAGCAGTACTTC.

The V and J genes are TRBV10-3 and TRBJ2-3; 10 nucleotides agree with TRBD2. The V segment lost 8 bases and the J segment 0 bases; nucleotides outside the gene matches: 5. In germline, CDR1 is ENHRY, CDR2 SYGVKD. CDR3 length equals 15 residues. In DNA, the CDR3 is TGTGCCATCGGGGGACTAGCGACGAGCACAGATACGCAGTATTTT. It encodes CAIGGLATSTDTQYF.

A few counts support this clone. V gene TRBV6-5 combines with J gene TRBJ2-7; tentative D call: TRBD2 (6 bases). Germline assignment: CDR1 MNHEY and CDR2 SVGAGI. The V and J ends lost 0 bases and 11 bases respectively, with 14 bases between them. This CDR3 contains 13 residues. DNA for the CDR3: TGTGCCAGCAGTTACTCACGGCTGGGGGGAAAGTACTTC. It codes for CASSYSRLGGKYF.

This chain links TRBV29-1 with TRBJ2-5, with D perhaps matching TRBD1 (5 bases). The CDR3 covers 16 residues. The V end was cut by 8 bases, the J end by 1 base, with 23 bases between. Germline V gene lookup returns CDR1 SQVTM and CDR2 ANQGSEA. This CDR3 reads CSTIRDNAGSQETQYF. The CDR3 DNA follows: TGCAGCACCATTCGAGATAATGCAGGGTCCCAAGAGACCCAGTACTTC.

Comments on this clone: One end of the junction does not line up with germline, which may come from a read error. The chain has TRBV6-1 and TRBJ2-3, with TRBD2 identical over 7 bases. Germline assignment: CDR1 MNHNS and CDR2 SASEGT. The CDR3 is 14 residues long. Written as DNA, the CDR3 is TGTGCCAGCAGGGAAGCGGGGAGCACAGATACGCAGTATTTT. Protein: CASREAGSTDTQYF.

V is TRBV5-1 and J is TRBJ2-2; 12 nucleotides align to TRBD2. With V trimmed by 7 bases and J by 1 base, 5 bases remained unmatched. The germline V gene has CDR1 SGHRS and CDR2 YFSETQ. The CDR3 sequence is 16 residues long. Here the CDR3 reads CASGRLAGVNTGELFF. The CDR3, as DNA: TGCGCCAGCGGTAGACTAGCGGGGGTGAACACCGGGGAGCTGTTTTTT.

J is TRBJ1-5 and V is TRBV7-9, with TRBD1 identical over 8 bases. This CDR3 is built from 15 residues. The germline V gene has CDR1 SEHNR and CDR2 FQNEAQ (reference sequence). J gave up 2 bases and V 4 bases, and 4 bases lay outside the gene matches. The CDR3 region is CASSSGTGGNQPQHF. For the CDR3, the DNA is TGTGCCAGCAGCTCCGGGACAGGAGGCAATCAGCCCCAGCATTTT.

V usage is TRBV6-1 and J usage is TRBJ1-3, with D possibly matching TRBD1 (6 bases). This CDR3 is built from 15 residues. Germline V gene data show CDR1 as MNHNS and CDR2 as SASEGT. V was clipped by 1 base and J by 4 bases, with 11 bases between them. This chain's CDR3 is CASSEGQGPGNTIYF. The CDR3 DNA is TGTGCCAGCAGTGAAGGCCAGGGGCCGGGAAACACCATATATTTT.